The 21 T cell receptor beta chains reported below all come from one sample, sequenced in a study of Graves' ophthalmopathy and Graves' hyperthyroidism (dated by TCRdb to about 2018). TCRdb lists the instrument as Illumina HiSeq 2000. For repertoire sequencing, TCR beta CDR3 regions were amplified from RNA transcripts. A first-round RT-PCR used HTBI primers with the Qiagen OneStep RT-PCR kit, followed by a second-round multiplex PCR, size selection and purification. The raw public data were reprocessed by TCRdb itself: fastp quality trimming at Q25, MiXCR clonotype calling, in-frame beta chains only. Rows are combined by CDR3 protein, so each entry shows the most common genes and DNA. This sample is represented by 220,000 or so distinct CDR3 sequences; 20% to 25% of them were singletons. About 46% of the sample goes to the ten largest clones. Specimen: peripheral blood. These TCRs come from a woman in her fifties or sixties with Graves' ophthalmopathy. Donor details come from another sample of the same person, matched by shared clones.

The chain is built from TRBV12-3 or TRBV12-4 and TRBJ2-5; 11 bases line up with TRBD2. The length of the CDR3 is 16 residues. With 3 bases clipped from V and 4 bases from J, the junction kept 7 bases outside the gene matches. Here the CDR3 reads CASSLGTSGGRETQYF. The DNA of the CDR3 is TGTGCCAGCAGTTTGGGGACTAGCGGAGGGCGAGAGACCCAGTACTTC.

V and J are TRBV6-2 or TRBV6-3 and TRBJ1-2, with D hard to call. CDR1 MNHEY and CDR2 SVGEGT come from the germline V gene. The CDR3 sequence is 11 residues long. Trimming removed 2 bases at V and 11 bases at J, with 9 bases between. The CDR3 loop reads CASSYERTYTF. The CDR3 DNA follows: TGTGCCAGCAGTTACGAGCGGACTTACACCTTC.

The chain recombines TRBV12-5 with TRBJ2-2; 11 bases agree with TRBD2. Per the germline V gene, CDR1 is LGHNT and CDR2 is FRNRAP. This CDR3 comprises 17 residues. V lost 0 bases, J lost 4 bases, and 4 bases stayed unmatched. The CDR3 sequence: CASGLVVTSGGTGELFF. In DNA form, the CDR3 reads TGTGCTAGTGGTTTGGTCGTAACTAGCGGGGGCACCGGGGAGCTGTTTTTT.

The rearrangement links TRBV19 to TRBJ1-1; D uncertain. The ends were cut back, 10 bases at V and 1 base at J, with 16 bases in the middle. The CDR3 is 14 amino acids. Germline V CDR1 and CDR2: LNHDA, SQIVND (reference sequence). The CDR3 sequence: CATIGRMENTEAFF. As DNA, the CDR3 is TGTGCCACTATCGGACGGATGGAGAACACTGAAGCTTTCTTT.

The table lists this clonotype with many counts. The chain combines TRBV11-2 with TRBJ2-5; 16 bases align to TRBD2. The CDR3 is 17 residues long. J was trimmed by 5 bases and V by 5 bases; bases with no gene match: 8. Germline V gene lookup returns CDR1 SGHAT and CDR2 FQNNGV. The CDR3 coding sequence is TGTGCCAGCAGCCGGGGACTAGCGGGAGGGCCTTTGGAGACCCAGTACTTC. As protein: CASSRGLAGGPLETQYF.

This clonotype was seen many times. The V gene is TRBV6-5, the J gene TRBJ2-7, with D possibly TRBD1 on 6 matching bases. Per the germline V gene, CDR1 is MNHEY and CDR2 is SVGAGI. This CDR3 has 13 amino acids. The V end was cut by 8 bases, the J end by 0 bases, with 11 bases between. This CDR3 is CASRDTDSYEQYF. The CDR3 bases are TGTGCCAGCCGGGACACAGACTCCTACGAGCAGTACTTC.

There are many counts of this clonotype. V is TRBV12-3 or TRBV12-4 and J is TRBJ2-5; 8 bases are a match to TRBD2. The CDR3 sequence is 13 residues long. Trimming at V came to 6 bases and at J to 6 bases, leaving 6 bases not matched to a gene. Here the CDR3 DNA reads TGTGCCAGCAGCCTAAGCGGGAGACAGACCCAGTACTTC. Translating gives CASSLSGRQTQYF.

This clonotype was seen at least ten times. CDR3 region: CSAIRLAKETQYF. The CDR3 DNA reads TGCAGTGCTATTCGGCTAGCGAAAGAGACCCAGTACTTC. The genes are TRBV20-1 and TRBJ2-5; D possibly corresponds to TRBD2 (6 bases). Trimming removed 4 bases at V and 3 bases at J, with 12 bases between. Looked up from germline, CDR1 is DFQATT and CDR2 is SNEGSKA (reference sequence). The CDR3 consists of 13 residues.

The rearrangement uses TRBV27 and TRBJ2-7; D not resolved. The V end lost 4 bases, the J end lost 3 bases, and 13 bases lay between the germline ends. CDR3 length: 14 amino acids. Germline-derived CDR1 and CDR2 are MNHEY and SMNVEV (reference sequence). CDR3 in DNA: TGTGCCAGCAGTTCTCTAGAGCCTGACTACGAGCAGTACTTC. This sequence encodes CASSSLEPDYEQYF.

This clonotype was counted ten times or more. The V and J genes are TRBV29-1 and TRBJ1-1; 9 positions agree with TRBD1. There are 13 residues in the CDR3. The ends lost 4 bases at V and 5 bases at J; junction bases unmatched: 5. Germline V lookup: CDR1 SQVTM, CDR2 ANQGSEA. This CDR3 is CSVGGTGWTEAFF. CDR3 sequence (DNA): TGCAGCGTTGGGGGGACAGGGTGGACTGAAGCTTTCTTT.

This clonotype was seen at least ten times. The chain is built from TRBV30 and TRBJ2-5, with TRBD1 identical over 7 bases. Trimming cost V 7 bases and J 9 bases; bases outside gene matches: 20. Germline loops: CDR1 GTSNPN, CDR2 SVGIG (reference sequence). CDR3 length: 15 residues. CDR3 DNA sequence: TGTGCCTACAAGCCTTTACGGGCCTATCAGGGGGCCCAGTACTTC. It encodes CAYKPLRAYQGAQYF.

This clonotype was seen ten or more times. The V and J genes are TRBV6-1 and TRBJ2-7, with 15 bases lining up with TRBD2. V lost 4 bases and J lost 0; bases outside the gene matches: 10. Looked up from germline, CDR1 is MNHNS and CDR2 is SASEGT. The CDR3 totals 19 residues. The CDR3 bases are TGTGCCAGCAGTGTAGTCGGGACTAGCGGGAGGTCTCCCTCCTACGAGCAGTACTTC. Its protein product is CASSVVGTSGRSPSYEQYF.

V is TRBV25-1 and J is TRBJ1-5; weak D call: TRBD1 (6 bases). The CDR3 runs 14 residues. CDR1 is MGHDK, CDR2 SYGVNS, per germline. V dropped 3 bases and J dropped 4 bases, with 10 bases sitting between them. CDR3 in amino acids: CASSDPGDNQPQHF. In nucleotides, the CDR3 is TGTGCCAGCAGTGATCCAGGGGATAATCAGCCCCAGCATTTT.

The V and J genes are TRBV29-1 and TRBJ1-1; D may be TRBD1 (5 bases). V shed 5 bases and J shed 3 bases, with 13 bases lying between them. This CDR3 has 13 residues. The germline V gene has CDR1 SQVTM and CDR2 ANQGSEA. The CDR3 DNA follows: TGCAGCGTTTCGAAAGGGGATGACACTGAAGCTTTCTTT. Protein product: CSVSKGDDTEAFF.

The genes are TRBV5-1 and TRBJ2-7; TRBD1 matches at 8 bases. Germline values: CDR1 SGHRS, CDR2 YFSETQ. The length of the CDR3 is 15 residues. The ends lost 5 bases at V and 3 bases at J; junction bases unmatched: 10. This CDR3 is CASSLGTGNYYEQYF. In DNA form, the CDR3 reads TGCGCCAGCAGTCTTGGGACAGGTAATTACTACGAGCAGTACTTC.

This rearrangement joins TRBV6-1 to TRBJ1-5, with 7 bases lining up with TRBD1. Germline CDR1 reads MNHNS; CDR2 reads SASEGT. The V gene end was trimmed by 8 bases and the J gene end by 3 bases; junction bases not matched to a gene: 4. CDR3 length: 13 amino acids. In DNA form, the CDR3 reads TGTGCCAGCGTAGGACAGGTCAATCAGCCCCAGCATTTT. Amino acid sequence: CASVGQVNQPQHF.

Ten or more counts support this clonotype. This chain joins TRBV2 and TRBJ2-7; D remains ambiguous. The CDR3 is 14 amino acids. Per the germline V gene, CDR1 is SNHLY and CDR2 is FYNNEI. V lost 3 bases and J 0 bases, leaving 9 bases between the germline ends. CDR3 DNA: TGTGCCAGCAGTGAGTCACCCAGCTCCTACGAGCAGTACTTC. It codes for CASSESPSSYEQYF.

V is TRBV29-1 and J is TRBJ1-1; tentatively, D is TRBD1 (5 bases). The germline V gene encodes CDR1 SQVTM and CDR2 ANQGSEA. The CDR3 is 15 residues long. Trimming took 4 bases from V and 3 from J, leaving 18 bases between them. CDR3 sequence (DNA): TGCAGCGTTGCGTGGTACGGAGCGGGGGACACTGAAGCTTTCTTT. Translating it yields CSVAWYGAGDTEAFF.

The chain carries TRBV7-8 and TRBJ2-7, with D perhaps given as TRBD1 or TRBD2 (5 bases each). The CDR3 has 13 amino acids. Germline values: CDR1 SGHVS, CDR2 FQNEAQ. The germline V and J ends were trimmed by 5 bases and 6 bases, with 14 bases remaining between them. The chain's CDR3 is CASSRGGHSEQYF. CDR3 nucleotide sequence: TGTGCCAGCAGCCGGGGCGGACATAGCGAGCAGTACTTC.

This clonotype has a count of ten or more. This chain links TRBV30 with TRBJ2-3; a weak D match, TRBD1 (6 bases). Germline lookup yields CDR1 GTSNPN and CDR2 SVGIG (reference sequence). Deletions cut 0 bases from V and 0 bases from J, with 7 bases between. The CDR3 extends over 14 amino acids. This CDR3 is CAWSVQGSTDTQYF. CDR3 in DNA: TGTGCCTGGAGTGTACAGGGCAGCACAGATACGCAGTATTTT.

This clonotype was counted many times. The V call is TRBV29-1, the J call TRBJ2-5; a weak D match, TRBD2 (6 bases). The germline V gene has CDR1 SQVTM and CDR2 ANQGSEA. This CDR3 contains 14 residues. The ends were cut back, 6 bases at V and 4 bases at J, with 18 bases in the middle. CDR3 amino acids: CSVRAGTGGETQYF. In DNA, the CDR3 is TGCAGCGTCAGGGCGGGCACCGGGGGAGAGACCCAGTACTTC.